The clone carrying this TCR beta chain was counted at least ten times. The antigen is undetermined. Trimming at V came to 3 bases and at J to 8 bases, leaving 5 bases not matched to a gene. The CDR3 length is 13 residues. Germline CDR1 and CDR2: KGHSH and LQKENI. As for time point: sample taken at primary tumor resection. Sequencing was performed on whole RNA extracted from tumor and nontumor lung tissue, or from frozen PBMC, and the material was left unsorted. The cohort: some 73 early-stage, untreated non-small cell lung cancer patients. The sample originates from a study of spatial heterogeneity in lung cancer. Study background: Across the raw uncorrected reads, a unique TCR and UMI combination was observed, on average, more than ten times. Points from the study as a whole: At tumor resection, ubiquitous expanded TCRs were detected in blood more often than later.

Every TCR cDNA molecule carried a tag that served as a unique molecular identifier. TCRdb itself ran the 5' RACE reads through MiXCR, one entry per CDR3 protein. The table shows tens of thousands of distinct CDR3 sequences, with 4.6% occurring only once. The receptor was derived from a male donor with early-stage non-small cell lung cancer. The sample consisted of PBMCs, taken at surgery. The chain has TRBV18 and TRBJ1-2, with 8 bases fitting TRBD1. The CDR3, as DNA: TGTGCCAGCTCACCTCAGGGGGCCCGAGGCTACACCTTC. Protein: CASSPQGARGYTF.